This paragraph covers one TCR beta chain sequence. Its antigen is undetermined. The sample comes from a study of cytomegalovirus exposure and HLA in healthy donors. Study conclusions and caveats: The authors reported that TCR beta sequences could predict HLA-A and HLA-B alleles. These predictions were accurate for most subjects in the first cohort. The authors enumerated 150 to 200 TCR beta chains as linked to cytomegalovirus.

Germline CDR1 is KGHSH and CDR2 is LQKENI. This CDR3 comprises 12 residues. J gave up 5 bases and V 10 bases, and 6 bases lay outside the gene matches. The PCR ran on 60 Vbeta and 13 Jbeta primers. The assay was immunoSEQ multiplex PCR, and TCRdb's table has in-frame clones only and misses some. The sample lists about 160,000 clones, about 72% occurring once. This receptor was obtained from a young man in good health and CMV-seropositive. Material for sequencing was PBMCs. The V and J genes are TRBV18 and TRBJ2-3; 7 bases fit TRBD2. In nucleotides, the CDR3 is TGTGCCACAGGGAGGGTTGGAGATACGCAGTATTTT. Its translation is CATGRVGDTQYF. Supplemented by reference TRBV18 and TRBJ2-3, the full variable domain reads NAGVMQNPRHLVRRRGQEARLRCSPMKGHSHVYWYRQLPEEGLKFMVYLQKENIIDESGMPKERFSAEFPKEGPSILRIQQVVRGDSAAYFCATGRVGDTQYFGPGTRLTVL.